Only a few counts were recorded for the clone carrying this T cell receptor (beta chain). The antigen is not known. This sample is drawn from a study of CD8 T cells in ankylosing spondylitis. General observations from the study: Reported data indicate significant enrichment of disease-linked clones within matched ankylosing spondylitis synovial fluid.

TCRdb recomputed calls from the 5' RACE reads with MiXCR, one row per CDR3 protein. The sample has about 250,000 distinct CDR3 sequences, over 30% seen once; the top ten hold around 4.5%. The germline CDR1 and CDR2 sequences are MNHEY and SMNVEV (reference sequence). The V end lost 8 bases, the J end lost 1 base, and 15 bases lay between the germline ends. This CDR3 comprises 14 residues. This receptor was taken from a male donor with ankylosing spondylitis or in good health (not recorded which). The sample consisted of blood, either unsorted or a sorted T cell fraction (not recorded which). The chain has TRBV27 and TRBJ2-7; D unresolved. The chain's CDR3 is CASSNSLQSYEQYF. The CDR3 DNA is TGTGCCAGCTCAAACAGCCTGCAGTCCTACGAGCAGTACTTC.